The 27 T cell receptor beta chains listed next were all sequenced from one sample in a study of T cells in Graves' hyperthyroidism and ophthalmopathy. Amplification of TCR beta CDR3 regions used RNA as the template. HTBI primers were used for first-round RT-PCR of the TCR CDR3. TCRdb fed the multiplex PCR reads into MiXCR, producing one record per CDR3 protein. The table records approximately 610,000 distinct CDR3 sequences, roughly 15% of them present only once. Sequenced material: blood. Source of these receptors: a woman aged 40 to 50 with Graves' ophthalmopathy.

This clonotype was detected ten times or more. The chain combines TRBV19 with TRBJ2-5, with D unresolved. Germline V CDR1 and CDR2: LNHDA, SQIVND (reference sequence). This CDR3 contains 15 residues. V lost 5 bases to trimming and J lost 2 bases, with 15 bases between them. The CDR3 region is CASSRRFEPQETQYF. The CDR3 nucleotides are TGTGCCAGTAGTCGCCGTTTCGAGCCGCAAGAGACCCAGTACTTC. The whole variable domain, filled in from reference TRBV19 and TRBJ2-5, reads DGGITQSPKYLFRKEGQNVTLSCEQNLNHDAMYWYRQDPGQGLRLIYYSQIVNDFQKGDIAEGYSVSREKKESFPLTVTSAQKNPTAFYLCASSRRFEPQETQYFGPGTRLLVL.

About this clonotype itself: A much larger clone lies a single base off, so this may be a read error. This rearrangement joins TRBV7-8 to TRBJ1-5; D is ambiguous. Germline-derived CDR1 and CDR2 are SGHVS and FQNEAQ. The CDR3 spans 18 residues. This CDR3 reads CASSLGFGGSYSNKPQHF. The CDR3 DNA follows: TGTGCCAGCAGCTTGGGGTTTGGAGGGAGCTATAGCAATAAGCCCCAGCATTTT.

In its sample, this clonotype was seen many times. This chain uses TRBV19 with TRBJ2-7; D is unclear. The V gene lost 3 bases and the J gene lost 5 bases, with 20 bases spanning the gap. This CDR3 is 16 amino acids long. Germline V gene lookup returns CDR1 LNHDA and CDR2 SQIVND (reference sequence). The CDR3 coding sequence is TGTGCCAGTAGTATTTCCCGAGCCGTCTTTGCGGACGAGCAGTACTTC. It yields the protein CASSISRAVFADEQYF. The complete variable domain, with remaining parts taken from reference TRBV19 and TRBJ2-7, reads DGGITQSPKYLFRKEGQNVTLSCEQNLNHDAMYWYRQDPGQGLRLIYYSQIVNDFQKGDIAEGYSVSREKKESFPLTVTSAQKNPTAFYLCASSISRAVFADEQYFGPGTRLTVT.

This clonotype was counted many times. This chain joins TRBV15 and TRBJ1-4, with 10 nucleotides matching TRBD1. The CDR3 length is 14 residues. Germline V lookup: CDR1 LNHNV, CDR2 YYDKDF (reference sequence). The V segment lost 7 bases and the J segment 6 bases; nucleotides outside the gene matches: 5. CDR3 DNA: TGTGCCACCATGCGGGACAGGGGAGATGAAAAACTGTTTTTT. Its protein is CATMRDRGDEKLFF. Looking up the rest from reference TRBV15 and TRBJ1-4 gives the full variable domain: DAMVIQNPRYQVTQFGKPVTLSCSQTLNHNVMYWYQQKSSQAPKLLFHYYDKDFNNEADTPDNFQSRRPNTSFCFLDIRSPGLGDTAMYLCATMRDRGDEKLFFGSGTQLSVL.

Only a few counts were recorded for this clonotype. A read error may explain this, as a much larger clone is one base away. This chain joins TRBV30 and TRBJ2-2; no clear D. Between the trimmed V and J ends, which lost 7 bases and 3 bases, there was a span of 12 bases. There are 13 residues in the CDR3. From germline, CDR1 is GTSNPN and CDR2 SVGIG (reference sequence). The DNA of the CDR3 is TGTGCCTCCTGGTGGGTAGACACCGGGGAGCTGTTTTTT. It translates to CASWWVDTGELFF.

This clonotype was counted ten times or more. The V call is TRBV19, the J call TRBJ1-1; 7 bases are a match to TRBD1. Germline values: CDR1 LNHDA, CDR2 SQIVND (reference sequence). CDR3 length: 14 amino acids. Trimming took 3 bases from V and 0 from J; bases not matched to a gene: 1. CDR3 residues: CASSMGQLNTEAFF. The CDR3 coding sequence is TGTGCCAGTAGTATGGGACAGTTGAACACTGAAGCTTTCTTT.

This clonotype was found many times. The chain links TRBV12-3 or TRBV12-4 to TRBJ1-1; TRBD1 matches 7 bases. CDR3 length: 13 amino acids. Trimming at V came to 8 bases and at J to 5 bases, leaving 8 bases not matched to a gene. CDR3 protein: CASAWAGGTEAFF. The CDR3, as DNA: TGTGCCAGCGCATGGGCAGGGGGAACTGAAGCTTTCTTT.

This clonotype was seen ten or more times. The CDR3 bases are TGTGCCAGCAGTTACAGTCCTGGGGGTGAAGCTTTCTTT. This translates into CASSYSPGGEAFF. V is TRBV6-2 or TRBV6-3 and J is TRBJ1-1, with D possibly being TRBD1 (5 bases). The CDR3 is 13 amino acids. Germline CDR1 is MNHEY and CDR2 is SVGEGT. The ends were cut back, 2 bases at V and 7 bases at J, with 11 bases in the middle.

This clonotype occurred many times. V gene TRBV10-3 combines with J gene TRBJ1-1, with 10 nucleotides matching TRBD1. CDR3 size: 18 residues. With 6 bases clipped from V and 0 bases from J, the junction kept 13 bases outside the gene matches. Germline-derived CDR1 and CDR2 are ENHRY and SYGVKD. CDR3: CAIREEPGQGWMNTEAFF. As DNA, the CDR3 is TGTGCCATCAGGGAAGAACCGGGACAGGGGTGGATGAACACTGAAGCTTTCTTT.

At least ten counts were recorded for this clonotype. A read error is possible here, since a much larger clone lies one base away. The chain couples TRBV6-1 to TRBJ1-1, with D possibly being TRBD1 (6 bases). Germline V gene sequence: CDR1 MNHNS, CDR2 SASEGT. The length of the CDR3 is 13 residues. V dropped 6 bases and J dropped 1 base, with 9 bases sitting between them. This CDR3 reads CASRNRENTEAFF. CDR3 sequence (DNA): TGTGCCAGCAGGAACAGGGAGAACACTGAAGCTTTCTTT.

This clonotype was found a few times. The rearrangement links TRBV4-2 to TRBJ2-7; 8 bases are shared with TRBD2. The CDR3 consists of 16 residues. With 4 bases clipped from V and 2 bases from J, the junction kept 10 bases outside the gene matches. Looked up from germline, CDR1 is LGHNA and CDR2 is YNFKEQ. The CDR3 loop is CASSRTFGTSPYEQYF. CDR3 DNA sequence: TGTGCCAGCAGCCGTACTTTCGGGACTAGTCCCTACGAGCAGTACTTC.

V usage is TRBV9 and J usage is TRBJ2-5; possibly TRBD2 for D (5 bases). The CDR3 extends over 14 amino acids. Looked up from germline, CDR1 is SGDLS and CDR2 is YYNGEE. Trimming removed 0 bases from V and 5 bases from J, with 11 bases in between. CDR3 protein: CASSVESSAETQYF. The CDR3 DNA reads TGTGCCAGCAGCGTAGAGAGTAGCGCGGAGACCCAGTACTTC.

This clonotype has more than one count but fewer than ten. CDR3 region: CASSSGLAGKLGTQYF. DNA for the CDR3: TGTGCCAGCAGTTCCGGACTAGCGGGAAAGTTGGGTACGCAGTATTTT. The genes are TRBV6-5 and TRBJ2-3; 12 nucleotides match TRBD2. The length of the CDR3 is 16 residues. The germline gives CDR1 MNHEY, CDR2 SVGAGI. V lost 4 bases, J lost 8 bases, and 10 bases stayed unmatched.

This clonotype was observed at least ten times. The V gene is TRBV9, the J gene TRBJ1-1; 9 nucleotides agree with TRBD1. V lost 3 bases to trimming and J lost 3 bases; unmatched junction nucleotides: 6. This CDR3 region has 15 residues. The germline CDR1 and CDR2 sequences are SGDLS and YYNGEE. The CDR3 coding sequence is TGTGCCAGCAGCGGACAACAGGGGGCTTACACTGAAGCTTTCTTT. This translates into CASSGQQGAYTEAFF.

This clonotype came up many times. The chain joins TRBV29-1 to TRBJ2-5, with a possible D match to TRBD2 (5 bases). V lost 5 bases, J lost 4 bases, and 20 bases lay in between. This CDR3 is 15 amino acids long. Germline V lookup: CDR1 SQVTM, CDR2 ANQGSEA. The CDR3 sequence is CSVSLPLAVPETQYF. In nucleotides, the CDR3 is TGCAGCGTTTCACTACCTCTAGCAGTTCCAGAGACCCAGTACTTC.

This clonotype was observed at least ten times. This chain joins TRBV27 and TRBJ2-7, with D possibly being TRBD1 or TRBD2 (5 bases each). Germline-derived CDR1 and CDR2 are MNHEY and SMNVEV (reference sequence). The CDR3 extends over 14 amino acids. V gave up 2 bases and J gave up 6 bases, with 14 bases separating them. Here the CDR3 DNA reads TGTGCCAGCAGTTTAGTGAGGGGAGAGGGCGAGCAGTACTTC. This translates into CASSLVRGEGEQYF.

This clonotype came up many times. The chain links TRBV10-3 to TRBJ1-3; 9 nucleotides align to TRBD1. In germline, CDR1 is ENHRY, CDR2 SYGVKD. Trimming took 10 bases from V and 2 from J; bases not matched to a gene: 6. The CDR3 is 14 amino acids. CDR3 sequence reads: CATRDREAGNTIYF. CDR3 nucleotide sequence: TGTGCCACCAGGGACAGGGAGGCTGGAAACACCATATATTTT.

V and J are TRBV5-1 and TRBJ1-1, with 7 bases lining up with TRBD1. Trimming at V came to 2 bases and at J to 4 bases, leaving 5 bases not matched to a gene. This CDR3 is 14 amino acids long. Per the germline V gene, CDR1 is SGHRS and CDR2 is YFSETQ. The CDR3 DNA reads TGCGCCAGCAGCTTTAGGGGGCCGGGCACTGAAGCTTTCTTT. This translates into CASSFRGPGTEAFF.

Ten or more counts support this clonotype. V is TRBV28 and J is TRBJ1-3; the D is unclear. This CDR3 is 15 amino acids long. V lost 5 bases, J lost 0 bases, and 11 bases lay in between. CDR1 is MDHEN and CDR2 is SYDVKM in the germline V gene. In DNA, the CDR3 is TGTGCCAGCAGTCAAGGGCCCTACTCTGGAAACACCATATATTTT. This sequence encodes CASSQGPYSGNTIYF.

This clonotype was seen at least ten times. This chain links TRBV28 with TRBJ2-5; no reliable D call. V dropped 3 bases and J dropped 1 base, with 9 bases sitting between them. This CDR3 contains 14 residues. Germline V gene sequence: CDR1 MDHEN, CDR2 SYDVKM. The DNA for the CDR3 is TGTGCCAGCAGTTTCGGCGGCCCCCAAGAGACCCAGTACTTC. This sequence encodes CASSFGGPQETQYF.

The V gene is TRBV28, the J gene TRBJ2-1; possibly TRBD1 for D (7 bases). Trimming stripped 5 bases from V and 10 bases from J, with 24 bases between. This CDR3 comprises 16 residues. Germline values: CDR1 MDHEN, CDR2 SYDVKM. CDR3 loop: CASSQGGTAVWLEQFF. CDR3 nucleotide sequence: TGTGCCAGCAGTCAAGGAGGGACAGCCGTTTGGTTAGAGCAGTTCTTC. The full variable domain, its missing parts supplied by reference TRBV28 and TRBJ2-1, is DVKVTQSSRYLVKRTGEKVFLECVQDMDHENMFWYRQDPGLGLRLIYFSYDVKMKEKGDIPEGYSVSREKKERFSLILESASTNQTSMYLCASSQGGTAVWLEQFFGPGTRLTVL.

This rearrangement joins TRBV19 to TRBJ1-1; 10 bases are shared with TRBD1. The V gene end was trimmed by 3 bases and the J gene end by 5 bases; junction bases not matched to a gene: 9. Germline V lookup: CDR1 LNHDA, CDR2 SQIVND (reference sequence). There are 16 residues in the CDR3. The DNA of the CDR3 is TGTGCCAGTAGTATTGGGTTCGACAGGGGGCCTACTGAAGCTTTCTTT. Amino acid sequence: CASSIGFDRGPTEAFF.

The DNA for the CDR3 is TGCAGTGCCCTTAAATATGAGACGTACGAGCAGTACTTC. Its protein is CSALKYETYEQYF. The chain employs TRBV20-1 and TRBJ2-7; unclear D gene. V lost 6 bases and J 4 bases, leaving 16 bases between the germline ends. CDR1 is DFQATT and CDR2 is SNEGSKA in the germline V gene (reference sequence). The CDR3 spans 13 residues.

This clonotype was detected ten times or more. The gene calls are TRBV12-3 or TRBV12-4 and TRBJ2-2, with D unresolved. V was clipped by 11 bases and J by 3 bases, with 10 bases between them. The CDR3 has 12 residues. CDR3 coding DNA: TGTGCCCAGCAGAGAGACACCGGGGAGCTGTTTTTT. It is translated as CAQQRDTGELFF.

V and J are TRBV9 and TRBJ2-2, with TRBD1 matching 11 bases. The ends lost 2 bases at V and 3 bases at J; junction bases unmatched: 3. Germline V lookup: CDR1 SGDLS, CDR2 YYNGEE. The CDR3 runs to 16 residues. CDR3 DNA: TGTGCCAGCAGCGTTGGACAGGGGGCGGACACCGGGGAGCTGTTTTTT. Residues: CASSVGQGADTGELFF. Full variable domain (rest looked up from reference TRBV9 and TRBJ2-2): DSGVTQTPKHLITATGQRVTLRCSPRSGDLSVYWYQQSLDQGLQFLIQYYNGEERAKGNILERFSAQQFPDLHSELNLSSLELGDSALYFCASSVGQGADTGELFFGEGSRLTVL.

This clonotype was picked up many times. V is TRBV9 and J is TRBJ2-7; D might be TRBD1 (6 bases). Trimming left V 0 bases short and J 7 bases short, with 14 bases between. Per the germline V gene, CDR1 is SGDLS and CDR2 is YYNGEE. The CDR3 has 14 residues. This CDR3 reads CASSVEPDSQEQYF. The CDR3 bases are TGTGCCAGCAGCGTAGAACCGGACAGCCAAGAGCAGTACTTC.

This clonotype turned up a few times. V is TRBV20-1 and J is TRBJ2-7; tentatively, D is TRBD1 (7 bases). This CDR3 region has 14 residues. Germline CDR1 is DFQATT and CDR2 is SNEGSKA (reference sequence). Deletions cut 0 bases from V and 2 bases from J, with 11 bases between. The CDR3 here is CSARDPGGPYEQYF. DNA for the CDR3: TGCAGTGCTAGAGATCCAGGGGGGCCCTACGAGCAGTACTTC.